These 27 T cell receptor beta chains were all obtained from the same sample, sequenced in a study of blood T cell repertoires in COVID-19. The protocol was immunoSEQ multiplex PCR, while the TCRdb copy is restricted to in-frame clones and leaves out a portion. Of fewer than 250,000 clones in the sample, about 85% were seen once. The sequenced sample was peripheral blood. The origin of the receptors is an elderly woman with COVID-19, enrolled during active disease.

The CDR3 DNA sequence: TGTGCCAGCTCACCACCGTTTACTGGGACAGCTATATTCTCTGGAAACACCATATATTTT. As protein: CASSPPFTGTAIFSGNTIYF. The chain employs TRBV18 and TRBJ1-3, with TRBD1 matching over 7 bases. This CDR3 is 20 amino acids long. With V trimmed by 0 bases and J by 0 bases, 14 bases remained unmatched. The germline V gene has CDR1 KGHSH and CDR2 LQKENI.

V and J are TRBV7-2 and TRBJ2-4, with a possible D match to TRBD2 (5 bases). In germline, CDR1 is SGHTA, CDR2 FQGNSA. V lost 1 base and J 2 bases, leaving 15 bases between the germline ends. CDR3 length: 17 residues. The CDR3, as DNA: TGTGCCAGCAGCTTAGGGGTCCTAGCTAGGTCCAAAAACATTCAGTACTTC. As protein: CASSLGVLARSKNIQYF. Filled out from reference TRBV7-2 and TRBJ2-4, the complete variable domain reads GAGVSQSPSNKVTEKGKDVELRCDPISGHTALYWYRQSLGQGLEFLIYFQGNSAPDKSGLPSDRFSAERTGGSVSTLTIQRTQQEDSAVYLCASSLGVLARSKNIQYFGAGTRLSVL.

This clone was observed a single time. This sequence joins TRBV7-9 and TRBJ1-1; the D gene is possibly TRBD1 (6 bases). CDR3 length: 17 residues. V was shortened by 5 bases and J by 4 bases, with 23 bases between the two germline ends. Germline CDR1 and CDR2: SEHNR and FQNEAQ (reference sequence). The chain's CDR3 is CASSVPGHPSQGTEAFF. The CDR3 DNA reads as TGTGCCAGCAGCGTTCCGGGACACCCCTCGCAGGGCACTGAAGCTTTCTTT. Looking up the rest from reference TRBV7-9 and TRBJ1-1 gives the full variable domain: DTGVSQNPRHKITKRGQNVTFRCDPISEHNRLYWYRQTLGQGPEFLTYFQNEAQLEKSRLLSDRFSAERPKGSFSTLEIQRTEQGDSAMYLCASSVPGHPSQGTEAFFGQGTRLTVV.

The chain employs TRBV29-1 and TRBJ1-5, with 9 bases fitting TRBD1. V shed 6 bases, J shed 3 bases, and the junction held 6 bases outside the gene matches. CDR3 size: 14 residues. Germline CDR1 and CDR2: SQVTM and ANQGSEA. CDR3 DNA: TGCAGCGTCTTTACAGGGGGCACCAATCAGCCCCAGCATTTT. Encoded protein: CSVFTGGTNQPQHF. Full variable domain (missing parts from reference TRBV29-1 and TRBJ1-5): SAVISQKPSRDICQRGTSLTIQCQVDSQVTMMFWYRQQPGQSLTLIATANQGSEATYESGFVIDKFPISRPNLTFSTLTVSNMSPEDSSIYLCSVFTGGTNQPQHFGDGTRLSIL.

This chain joins TRBV28 and TRBJ1-1; D not resolved. The CDR3 has 15 amino acids. Trimming stripped 3 bases from V and 2 bases from J, with 13 bases between. Germline V gene lookup returns CDR1 MDHEN and CDR2 SYDVKM. CDR3 nucleotides: TGTGCCAGCAGTTTTTCACGGCGGGGAAACACTGAAGCTTTCTTT. Translation: CASSFSRRGNTEAFF.

As regards this clone: Other DNA sequences from this sample encode an identical CDR3 as well. The chain combines TRBV3-1 (or the pseudogene TRBV3-2) with TRBJ2-5, with D possibly being TRBD1 (5 bases). V lost 6 bases to trimming and J lost 2 bases, with 13 bases between them. CDR3 length: 14 residues. Germline V CDR1 and CDR2: LGHDT, YNNKEL (reference sequence). In DNA, the CDR3 is TGTGCCAGCAGTCGTCTAGGGGCTCAAGAGACCCAGTACTTC. It specifies CASSRLGAQETQYF.

This clone was counted only a few times. The chain recombines TRBV5-1 with TRBJ2-3, with TRBD1 matching 11 bases. Per germline, CDR1 SGHRS and CDR2 YFSETQ. Trimming removed 4 bases from V and 4 bases from J; junction bases left unmatched: 5. This CDR3 is 15 amino acids long. CDR3 loop: CASSAAGQGADTQYF. In DNA form, the CDR3 reads TGCGCCAGCAGCGCTGCGGGACAGGGGGCAGATACGCAGTATTTT. Full variable domain (outside the CDR3, taken from reference TRBV5-1 and TRBJ2-3): KAGVTQTPRYLIKTRGQQVTLSCSPISGHRSVSWYQQTPGQGLQFLFEYFSETQRNKGNFPGRFSGRQFSNSRSEMNVSTLELGDSALYLCASSAAGQGADTQYFGPGTRLTVL.

The chain's CDR3 is CAYRVWGQPQHF. DNA for the CDR3: TGCGCTTACAGGGTCTGGGGTCAGCCCCAGCATTTT. This chain uses TRBV10-1 with TRBJ1-5, with D tentatively TRBD1 (6 bases). CDR3 length: 12 amino acids. Per the germline V gene, CDR1 is WNHNN and CDR2 is SYGVQD (reference sequence).

The V call is TRBV4-2, the J call TRBJ1-2; perhaps TRBD1 as D (5 bases). The CDR3 consists of 15 residues. Per the germline V gene, CDR1 is LGHNA and CDR2 is YNFKEQ. Trimming pared 0 bases from V and 4 bases from J, leaving 12 bases between. In nucleotides, the CDR3 is TGTGCCAGCAGCCAAGATTTCGGGGGGTTCTATGGCTACACCTTC. Translation gives CASSQDFGGFYGYTF.

The gene calls are TRBV6-1 and TRBJ1-1; D is possibly TRBD1 (6 bases). Per the germline V gene, CDR1 is MNHNS and CDR2 is SASEGT. The V and J ends lost 3 bases and 3 bases respectively, with 11 bases between them. The CDR3 consists of 14 residues. The CDR3 nucleotides read TGTGCCAGCAGTGACAGGGGTAGCGACACTGAAGCTTTCTTT. It encodes CASSDRGSDTEAFF.

V is TRBV10-3 and J is TRBJ2-1; TRBD1 is a possible D gene (5 bases). V lost 6 bases and J 0 bases, leaving 12 bases between the germline ends. Germline V gives CDR1 ENHRY, CDR2 SYGVKD. The CDR3 extends over 15 amino acids. The DNA for the CDR3 is TGTGCCATCAGCCGAAGCGACAGCTCCTACAATGAGCAGTTCTTC. This translates into CAISRSDSSYNEQFF.

This chain uses TRBV14 with TRBJ1-1, with D possibly being TRBD1 (5 bases). This CDR3 is built from 14 residues. Germline V gene data show CDR1 as SGHDN and CDR2 as FVKESK. Trimming left V 0 bases short and J 4 bases short, with 9 bases between. CDR3 loop: CASSQDVGGTEAFF. In DNA form, the CDR3 reads TGTGCCAGCAGCCAAGATGTGGGGGGCACTGAAGCTTTCTTT.

V is TRBV7-2 and J is TRBJ2-7; D is possibly TRBD1 (5 bases). The CDR3 is 13 amino acids. Between the trimmed V and J ends, which lost 3 bases and 4 bases, there was a span of 10 bases. Germline CDR1 and CDR2: SGHTA and FQGNSA. The CDR3 sequence is CASSLGPIYEQYF. The CDR3 nucleotides read TGTGCCAGCAGCTTGGGGCCGATTTACGAGCAGTACTTC.

The chain has TRBV4-1 and TRBJ1-1, with a tentative D call TRBD1 (6 bases). This CDR3 has 18 residues. With 0 bases removed from V and 6 bases from J, the gap between germline ends came to 23 bases. The V gene's germline CDR1 is MGHRA and CDR2 YSYEKL. In nucleotides, the CDR3 is TGCGCCAGCAGCCAAGACGGGAGGGTGAGGGGGGAGTCATCTGAAGCTTTCTTT. Amino acid sequence: CASSQDGRVRGESSEAFF.

This clone was counted a single time. The chain has TRBV28 and TRBJ1-3, with TRBD1 matching 7 bases. The germline CDR1 and CDR2 sequences are MDHEN and SYDVKM. The junction had 8 bases not matched to a gene; V was cut back by 6 bases and J by 3 bases. This CDR3 is 15 amino acids long. The CDR3 region has the DNA TGTGCCAGCAGCAGGGGGTCCTCCCATGGAAACACCATATATTTT. Its translation is CASSRGSSHGNTIYF.

This chain uses TRBV18 with TRBJ1-1; D might be TRBD1 (6 bases). The CDR3 runs to 14 residues. Trimming removed 0 bases from V and 4 bases from J, with 9 bases in between. Germline CDR1 KGHSH, CDR2 LQKENI. CDR3 residues: CASSPPNRATEAFF. In nucleotides, the CDR3 is TGTGCCAGCTCACCACCCAACAGGGCCACTGAAGCTTTCTTT.

This chain uses TRBV6-5 with TRBJ2-5; D remains ambiguous. This CDR3 spans 15 amino acids. The germline V gene has CDR1 MNHEY and CDR2 SVGAGI. The V and J ends lost 3 bases and 5 bases respectively, with 16 bases between them. The CDR3 nucleotides read TGTGCCAGCAGTTATCGCGAGGCGGCAGAGGAGACCCAGTACTTC. It is translated as CASSYREAAEETQYF.

The chain uses TRBV5-1 and TRBJ2-3; the match to TRBD2 covers 11 bases. Germline lookup yields CDR1 SGHRS and CDR2 YFSETQ. The CDR3 spans 19 residues. The trim removed 0 bases at V and 2 bases at J, leaving 11 bases unmatched. The CDR3 here is CASSLAALAGGYVTDTQYF. Written as DNA, the CDR3 is TGCGCCAGCAGCTTGGCCGCTCTAGCGGGGGGCTACGTCACAGATACGCAGTATTTT.

The chain combines TRBV4-3 with TRBJ1-5; 7 nucleotides agree with TRBD1. Germline trimming cut 0 bases from V and 0 bases from J; bases unmatched to any gene: 8. Per the germline V gene, CDR1 is LGHNA and CDR2 is YSLEER. CDR3 size: 18 residues. The CDR3 DNA reads as TGCGCCAGCAGCCAAGAACGGCAGGGGGTCCATAGCAATCAGCCCCAGCATTTT. It is translated as CASSQERQGVHSNQPQHF.

The chain combines TRBV6-5 with TRBJ1-2; 9 bases line up with TRBD1. The germline gives CDR1 MNHEY, CDR2 SVGAGI. The length of the CDR3 is 14 residues. Trimming took 7 bases from V and 8 from J; bases not matched to a gene: 11. The CDR3 bases are TGTGCCAGCACCGACTCCGGGACAGGGAACGGCTACACCTTC. It codes for CASTDSGTGNGYTF.

The chain is built from TRBV15 and TRBJ2-1, with TRBD2 identical over 13 bases. The CDR3 is 16 amino acids. Germline CDR1 is LNHNV and CDR2 is YYDKDF (reference sequence). V lost 3 bases and J lost 5; bases outside the gene matches: 4. CDR3 region: CATSRWGLAGNNEQFF. In DNA form, the CDR3 reads TGTGCCACCAGCAGGTGGGGACTAGCGGGGAACAATGAGCAGTTCTTC.

V is TRBV2 and J is TRBJ2-7; D is possibly TRBD1 (5 bases). The germline gives CDR1 SNHLY, CDR2 FYNNEI. V gave up 2 bases and J gave up 5 bases, with 7 bases separating them. This CDR3 region has 12 residues. The CDR3 region is CASSEQGHEQYV. The CDR3 bases are TGTGCCAGCAGTGAACAGGGCCACGAGCAGTACGTC.

Notes on this clone: Germline is not matched at one junction end, which may reflect a read error. The J gene is TRBJ1-5, the V gene TRBV6-1, with unresolved D. This CDR3 comprises 14 residues. Looked up from germline, CDR1 is MNHNS and CDR2 is SASEGT. The CDR3 protein is CASSKALGNQPQHF. The DNA of the CDR3 is TGTGCCAGCAGTAAAGCCCTCGGGAATCAGCCCCAGCATTTT.

This chain joins TRBV19 and TRBJ1-1, with 10 nucleotides matching TRBD1. The CDR3 is made up of 16 amino acids. CDR1 is LNHDA and CDR2 is SQIVND in the germline V gene (reference sequence). V was pared by 7 bases and J by 0 bases, with 8 bases of the junction left unmatched. CDR3 loop: CASMRTGGSMNTEAFF. In DNA form, the CDR3 reads TGTGCCAGTATGAGGACAGGGGGTTCCATGAACACTGAAGCTTTCTTT.

This rearrangement joins TRBV5-8 to TRBJ1-1; TRBD1 matches 7 bases. V dropped 3 bases and J dropped 8; count of bases not matched to a gene: 10. The CDR3 has 14 amino acids. The germline CDR1 and CDR2 sequences are SGHTS and YDEGEE. The chain's CDR3 is CASSSNRGRGEAFF. CDR3 DNA sequence: TGTGCCAGCAGCTCAAACAGGGGCAGGGGAGAAGCTTTCTTT. Filled out from reference TRBV5-8 and TRBJ1-1, the complete variable domain reads EAGVTQSPTHLIKTRGQQATLRCSPISGHTSVYWYQQALGLGLQFLLWYDEGEERNRGNFPPRFSGRQFPNYSSELNVNALELEDSALYLCASSSNRGRGEAFFGQGTRLTVV.

The CDR3 coding sequence is TGTGCCAGCAGTGCCGGGGGACTCAGCAATCAGCCCCAGCATTTT. It encodes CASSAGGLSNQPQHF. This rearrangement joins TRBV2 to TRBJ1-5; TRBD1 is a possible D gene (5 bases). Germline assignment: CDR1 SNHLY and CDR2 FYNNEI. V was pared by 4 bases and J by 1 base, with 11 bases between. The CDR3 length is 15 residues.

V gene TRBV5-1 combines with J gene TRBJ2-1, with TRBD2 matching 7 bases. CDR1 is SGHRS, CDR2 YFSETQ, per germline. The CDR3 runs to 13 residues. V was clipped by 5 bases and J by 6 bases; unmatched bases: 5. CDR3 loop: CASRLTSTNEQFF. The CDR3 DNA reads TGCGCCAGCAGGTTGACTAGCACCAATGAGCAGTTCTTC.